This T cell receptor beta chain was recovered during a study of T cells in Graves' hyperthyroidism and ophthalmopathy. On the study more broadly: Peripheral blood was collected at initial diagnosis, before any treatment.

TCR beta CDR3 regions were amplified from RNA. With the HTBI primer set, the TCR CDR3 went through a first round of RT-PCR. TCRdb reanalysed the multiplex PCR reads using MiXCR and keeps one entry per CDR3 protein. This repertoire shows about 360,000 distinct CDR3 sequences, about 18% found once; its top ten account for about 3.7%. Overall study findings and caveats: Blood also held most thyroid clonotypes expanded beyond 0.001.

The CDR3 contains 13 residues. V lost 6 bases and J lost 1, with 9 bases in between. Many counts were recorded for this clonotype. The antigen remains unidentified. This may arise from a read error, as a much more abundant clone is one base away. The chain uses TRBV12-3 or TRBV12-4 and TRBJ2-5; D gene ambiguous. The source of this sequence is a woman between 18 and 30 years old with Graves' hyperthyroidism. The specimen sequenced was blood. CDR3 nucleotide sequence: TGTGCCAGCAGCCCAGACATCCAAGAGACCCAGTACTTC. Translated: CASSPDIQETQYF.